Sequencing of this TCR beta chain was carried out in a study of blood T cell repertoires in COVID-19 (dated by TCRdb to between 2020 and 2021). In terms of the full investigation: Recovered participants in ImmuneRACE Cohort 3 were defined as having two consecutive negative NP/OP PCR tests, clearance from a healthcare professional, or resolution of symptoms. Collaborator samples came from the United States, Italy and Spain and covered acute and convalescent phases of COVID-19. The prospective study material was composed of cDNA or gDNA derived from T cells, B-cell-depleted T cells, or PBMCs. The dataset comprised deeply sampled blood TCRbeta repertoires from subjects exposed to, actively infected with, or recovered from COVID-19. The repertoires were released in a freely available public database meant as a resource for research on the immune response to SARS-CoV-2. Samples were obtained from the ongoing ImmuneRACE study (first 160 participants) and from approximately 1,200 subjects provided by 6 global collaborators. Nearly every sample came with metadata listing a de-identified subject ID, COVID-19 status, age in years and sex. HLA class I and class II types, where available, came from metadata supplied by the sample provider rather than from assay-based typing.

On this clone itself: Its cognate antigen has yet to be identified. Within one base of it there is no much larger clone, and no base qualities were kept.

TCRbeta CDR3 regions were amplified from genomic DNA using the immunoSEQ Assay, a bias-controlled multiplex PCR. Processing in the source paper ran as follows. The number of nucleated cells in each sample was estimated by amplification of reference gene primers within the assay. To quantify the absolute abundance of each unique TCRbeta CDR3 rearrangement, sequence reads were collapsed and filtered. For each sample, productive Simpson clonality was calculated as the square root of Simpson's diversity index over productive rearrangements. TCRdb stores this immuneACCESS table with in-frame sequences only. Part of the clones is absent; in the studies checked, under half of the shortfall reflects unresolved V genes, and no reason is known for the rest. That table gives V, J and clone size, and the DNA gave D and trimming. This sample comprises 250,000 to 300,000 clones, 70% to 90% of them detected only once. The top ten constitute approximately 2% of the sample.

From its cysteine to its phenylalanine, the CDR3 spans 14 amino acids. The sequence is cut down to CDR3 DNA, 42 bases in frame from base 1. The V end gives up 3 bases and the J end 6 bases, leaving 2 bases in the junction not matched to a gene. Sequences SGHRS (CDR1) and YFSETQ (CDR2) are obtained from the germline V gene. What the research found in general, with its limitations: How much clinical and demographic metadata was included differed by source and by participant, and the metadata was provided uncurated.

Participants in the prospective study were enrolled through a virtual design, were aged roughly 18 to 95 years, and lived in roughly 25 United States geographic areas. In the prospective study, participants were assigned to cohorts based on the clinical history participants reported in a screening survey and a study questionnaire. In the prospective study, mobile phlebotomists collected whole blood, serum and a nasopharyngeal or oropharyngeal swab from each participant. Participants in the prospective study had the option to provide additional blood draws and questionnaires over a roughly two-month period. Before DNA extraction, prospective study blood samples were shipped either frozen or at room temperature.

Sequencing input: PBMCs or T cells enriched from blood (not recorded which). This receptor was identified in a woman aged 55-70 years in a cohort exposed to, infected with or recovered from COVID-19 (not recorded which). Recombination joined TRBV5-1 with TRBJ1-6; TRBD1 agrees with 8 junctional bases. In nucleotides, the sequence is TGCGCCAGCAGCTCCGGACAGGGTAATTCACCCCTCCACTTT. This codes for CASSSGQGNSPLHF.